A selection of T cell receptor beta chains follows, all from one sample in a study of CD8 T cells in ankylosing spondylitis. MiXCR was run by TCRdb on the 5' RACE reads, yielding one entry per CDR3 protein. The sample carries 200,000 to 250,000 distinct CDR3 sequences, about 11% recorded once. Specimen: blood, either unsorted or a sorted T cell fraction (not recorded which). These receptors were collected from a male donor with ankylosing spondylitis or in good health (not recorded which). The CDR3 runs from the conserved cysteine through the conserved F or W. Fields, in order: V gene, clone size, D gene, J gene, CDR3 protein, CDR3 DNA. The D gene is left open where the match is weak. Some rows mark clone size as missing; the rest say once, few, many or name a class of expanded clone.

V gene: TRBV3-1
clone size: .
D gene: TRBD2
J gene: TRBJ2-5
CDR3 protein: CASSRTSGRRQETQYF
CDR3 DNA: TGTGCCAGCAGTCGGACTAGCGGGAGAAGACAAGAGACCCAGTACTTC

V gene: TRBV12-3/TRBV12-4
clone size: .
D gene: TRBD2
J gene: TRBJ2-7
CDR3 protein: CASRRGAGVSYEQYF
CDR3 DNA: TGTGCCAGCAGGAGAGGGGCGGGGGTATCCTACGAGCAGTACTTC

V gene: TRBV28
clone size: few
D gene: .
J gene: TRBJ2-2
CDR3 protein: CASSRTRAGELFF
CDR3 DNA: TGTGCCAGCAGCCGAACGAGGGCCGGGGAGCTGTTTTTT

V gene: TRBV12-3/TRBV12-4
clone size: many
D gene: TRBD1
J gene: TRBJ2-3
CDR3 protein: CASSLAGGVADTQYF
CDR3 DNA: TGTGCCAGCAGTTTAGCAGGGGGCGTAGCAGATACGCAGTATTTT

V gene: TRBV20-1
clone size: .
D gene: TRBD2
J gene: TRBJ2-3
CDR3 protein: CSATPGLAGGFGTDTQYF
CDR3 DNA: TGCAGTGCAACCCCGGGTCTAGCGGGAGGATTTGGAACAGATACGCAGTATTTT

V gene: TRBV12-3/TRBV12-4
clone size: few
D gene: .
J gene: TRBJ2-3
CDR3 protein: CASSTTRDTQYF
CDR3 DNA: TGTGCCAGCAGTACCACCCGGGATACGCAGTATTTT

V gene: TRBV2
clone size: few
D gene: .
J gene: TRBJ1-5
CDR3 protein: CASKGQGDQPQHF
CDR3 DNA: TGTGCCAGCAAGGGGCAGGGTGATCAGCCCCAGCATTTT

V gene: TRBV10-3
clone size: many
D gene: TRBD1
J gene: TRBJ1-2
CDR3 protein: CAISGRTGQGSSGYTF
CDR3 DNA: TGTGCCATCAGCGGACGAACGGGACAGGGATCGTCCGGCTACACCTTC

V gene: TRBV4-2
clone size: many
D gene: .
J gene: TRBJ2-5
CDR3 protein: CASSQDTGYQETQYF
CDR3 DNA: TGTGCCAGCAGCCAAGATACGGGCTACCAAGAGACCCAGTACTTC

V gene: TRBV2
clone size: many
D gene: TRBD1
J gene: TRBJ2-3
CDR3 protein: CASSVGQGGTDTQYF
CDR3 DNA: TGTGCCAGCAGCGTGGGACAGGGGGGCACAGATACGCAGTATTTT

V gene: TRBV7-8
clone size: many
D gene: .
J gene: TRBJ2-1
CDR3 protein: CASSPVGGGAYNEQFF
CDR3 DNA: TGTGCCAGCAGCCCAGTGGGAGGGGGCGCCTACAATGAGCAGTTCTTC

V gene: TRBV5-1
clone size: many
D gene: .
J gene: TRBJ2-2
CDR3 protein: CASSLAGGQGPGELFF
CDR3 DNA: TGCGCCAGCAGCTTGGCCGGAGGCCAGGGTCCCGGGGAGCTGTTTTTT

V gene: TRBV25-1
clone size: many
D gene: TRBD1
J gene: TRBJ2-7
CDR3 protein: CASAPGQGAYEQYF
CDR3 DNA: TGTGCCAGCGCGCCCGGACAGGGGGCCTACGAGCAGTACTTC

V gene: TRBV7-2
clone size: few
D gene: .
J gene: TRBJ2-1
CDR3 protein: CASSLASSDEQFF
CDR3 DNA: TGTGCCAGCAGCTTAGCGTCGTCCGATGAGCAGTTCTTC

V gene: TRBV12-3/TRBV12-4
clone size: many
D gene: .
J gene: TRBJ2-1
CDR3 protein: CASSFAGQSSYNEQFF
CDR3 DNA: TGTGCCAGCAGTTTCGCCGGACAGAGCTCCTACAATGAGCAGTTCTTC

V gene: TRBV3-1
clone size: many
D gene: TRBD2
J gene: TRBJ2-3
CDR3 protein: CASSQVRGGPTDTQYF
CDR3 DNA: TGTGCCAGCAGCCAAGTGCGGGGGGGGCCCACAGATACGCAGTATTTT

V gene: TRBV7-8
clone size: few
D gene: .
J gene: TRBJ1-1
CDR3 protein: CASSFWSRNTEAFF
CDR3 DNA: TGTGCCAGCAGCTTTTGGTCAAGGAACACTGAAGCTTTCTTT

V gene: TRBV24-1
clone size: .
D gene: .
J gene: TRBJ1-5
CDR3 protein: CCSARDSGGLNQPQHF
CDR3 DNA: .

V gene: TRBV7-2
clone size: many
D gene: .
J gene: TRBJ2-1
CDR3 protein: CASSLFHNEQFF
CDR3 DNA: TGTGCCAGCAGCTTATTCCACAATGAGCAGTTCTTC

V gene: TRBV5-1
clone size: many
D gene: .
J gene: TRBJ2-7
CDR3 protein: CASSLGGDSSEQYF
CDR3 DNA: TGCGCCAGCAGCTTGGGGGGGGACAGCAGCGAGCAGTACTTC

V gene: TRBV7-9
clone size: many
D gene: .
J gene: TRBJ1-1
CDR3 protein: CASSQYGEAFF
CDR3 DNA: TGTGCCAGCAGCCAATATGGTGAAGCTTTCTTT

V gene: TRBV5-1
clone size: .
D gene: TRBD2
J gene: TRBJ2-1
CDR3 protein: CASRWGGYNEQFF
CDR3 DNA: TGCGCCAGCAGATGGGGGGGCTACAATGAGCAGTTCTTC

V gene: TRBV5-1
clone size: many
D gene: TRBD1
J gene: TRBJ2-5
CDR3 protein: CASSLRGTEETQYF
CDR3 DNA: TGCGCCAGCAGCTTGCGTGGGACAGAAGAGACCCAGTACTTC

V gene: TRBV12-3/TRBV12-4
clone size: many
D gene: TRBD1
J gene: TRBJ1-2
CDR3 protein: CASSRQGVDYGYTF
CDR3 DNA: TGTGCCAGCAGTAGACAGGGAGTGGACTATGGCTACACCTTC

V gene: TRBV11-1
clone size: many
D gene: .
J gene: TRBJ2-7
CDR3 protein: CASSQTVLSEQYF
CDR3 DNA: TGTGCCAGCAGCCAGACAGTATTAAGCGAGCAGTACTTC

V gene: TRBV5-1
clone size: many
D gene: TRBD2
J gene: TRBJ2-3
CDR3 protein: CASSPRKRGDTDTQYF
CDR3 DNA: TGCGCCAGCAGCCCCCGGAAGCGGGGGGACACAGATACGCAGTATTTT

V gene: TRBV7-6
clone size: many
D gene: TRBD2
J gene: TRBJ2-7
CDR3 protein: CASSLVAGGLDEQYF
CDR3 DNA: TGTGCCAGCAGCTTAGTGGCGGGAGGGCTCGACGAGCAGTACTTC

V gene: TRBV12-3/TRBV12-4
clone size: .
D gene: TRBD2
J gene: TRBJ2-7
CDR3 protein: CASSLASGNFEQYF
CDR3 DNA: TGTGCCAGCAGTTTGGCTAGCGGGAACTTCGAGCAGTACTTC

V gene: TRBV18
clone size: .
D gene: .
J gene: TRBJ2-5
CDR3 protein: CASSPQAAYEETQYF
CDR3 DNA: TGTGCCAGCTCACCACAGGCTGCGTATGAAGAGACCCAGTACTTC

V gene: TRBV20-1
clone size: .
D gene: TRBD1
J gene: TRBJ1-5
CDR3 protein: CSARPDRNNPPQHF
CDR3 DNA: TGCAGTGCTAGACCGGACAGGAACAATCCGCCCCAGCATTTT

V gene: TRBV5-1
clone size: many
D gene: TRBD1
J gene: TRBJ1-1
CDR3 protein: CASSSGGQTEAFF
CDR3 DNA: TGCGCCAGCAGCTCAGGGGGCCAGACTGAAGCTTTCTTT

V gene: TRBV5-1
clone size: many
D gene: .
J gene: TRBJ1-1
CDR3 protein: CASSLVGVMNTEAFF
CDR3 DNA: TGCGCCAGCAGCTTGGTAGGGGTAATGAACACTGAAGCTTTCTTT

V gene: TRBV5-1
clone size: many
D gene: .
J gene: TRBJ2-4
CDR3 protein: CASSLRWGFAKNIQYF
CDR3 DNA: TGCGCCAGCAGCTTGAGATGGGGATTTGCCAAAAACATTCAGTACTTC